This T cell receptor (beta chain) was identified in a study of graft-versus-host responses after intestinal transplantation. On the study more broadly: Transplants given to recipients were multivisceral, liver-intestinal, or isolated intestinal. Following induction with anti-thymocyte globulin, all recipients were given tacrolimus and steroids for two to three years.

About this clone: What it binds is not known.

This CDR3 has 17 residues. The junction had 2 bases not matched to a gene; V was cut back by 1 base and J by 0 bases. CDR1 is LGHNA, CDR2 YNFKEQ, per germline. Sequencing was performed with immunoSEQ multiplex PCR; in TCRdb, only in-frame clones are kept and a portion is missing. The sample includes tens of thousands of clones, 92% of them seen just once. Overall study results and limits: The presence of high graft-versus-host to host-versus-graft clonal ratios in allografts characterized patients with graft-donor T cell macrochimerism.

This TCR was recovered from a human donor who was the organ donor for an intestinal transplant. The chain uses TRBV4-2 and TRBJ2-2; 10 positions agree with TRBD2. Sample: unstimulated CD4+ T cells sorted from spleen or lymph node cells, taken before transplant. The CDR3 DNA sequence: TGTGCCAGCAGCCAAGGTGGGACTAGCGCGAACACCGGGGAGCTGTTTTTT. Residues: CASSQGGTSANTGELFF.